The next 30 T cell receptor beta chains were all read from a single sample in a study of blood T cell repertoires in COVID-19. TCRdb's copy holds only in-frame clones and misses some; the assay was immunoSEQ multiplex PCR. The data hold some 700,000 clones, with 80% to 90% observed a single time. Sequenced material: peripheral blood. These receptor sequences come from a young woman with acute or convalescent COVID-19.

This clone was detected only once. The chain has TRBV6-5 and TRBJ1-6; 7 bases align to TRBD1. The CDR3 is 15 residues long. Unmatched junction bases numbered 5, after V lost 7 bases and J lost 2 bases. Per the germline V gene, CDR1 is MNHEY and CDR2 is SVGAGI. The CDR3 coding sequence is TGTGCCAGCAAGCTAGGGACAGCCTATAATTCACCCCTCCACTTT. This codes for CASKLGTAYNSPLHF.

The gene calls are TRBV7-9 and TRBJ1-2; 9 bases align to TRBD1. Germline trimming cut 1 base from V and 8 bases from J; bases unmatched to any gene: 8. Germline V gene data show CDR1 as SEHNR and CDR2 as FQNEAQ (reference sequence). The CDR3 covers 15 residues. CDR3 in DNA: TGTGCCAGCAGCTTAGGAACCGGGACAGGGTTCGGCTACACCTTC. It translates to CASSLGTGTGFGYTF.

Only one count was recorded for this clone. The chain joins TRBV12-5 to TRBJ1-1; D is perhaps TRBD1 (5 bases). The CDR3 runs to 15 residues. Germline CDR1 and CDR2: LGHNT and FRNRAP. Trimming cost V 0 bases and J 4 bases, with 12 bases left between them. CDR3 DNA sequence: TGTGCTAGTGGTTTGGTGCCGGGGGGGTTCACTGAAGCTTTCTTT. Its translation: CASGLVPGGFTEAFF.

The chain links TRBV3-1 (or the pseudogene TRBV3-2) to TRBJ2-7, with 14 bases matching TRBD2. Germline loops: CDR1 LGHDT, CDR2 YNNKEL (reference sequence). CDR3 size: 17 residues. The V segment lost 0 bases and the J segment 2 bases; nucleotides outside the gene matches: 3. CDR3 loop: CASSQETSGGAAYEQYF. The CDR3 region has the DNA TGTGCCAGCAGCCAAGAGACTAGCGGGGGGGCAGCCTACGAGCAGTACTTC.

The sample holds a few counts of this clone. The CDR3 region is CASSLPGTERGYEQYF. In nucleotides, the CDR3 is TGCGCCAGCAGCTTGCCGGGTACCGAGCGGGGATACGAGCAGTACTTC. The chain is built from TRBV5-1 and TRBJ2-7, with 7 bases aligning to TRBD2. Trimming took 1 base from V and 4 from J; bases not matched to a gene: 11. CDR3 length: 16 amino acids. Germline-derived CDR1 and CDR2 are SGHRS and YFSETQ.

The CDR3 sequence: CASSPYSGGANGELFF. DNA for the CDR3: TGTGCCAGCAGCCCCTATAGCGGGGGGGCGAACGGGGAGCTGTTTTTT. This chain joins TRBV7-2 and TRBJ2-2, with 11 bases fitting TRBD2. Germline V lookup: CDR1 SGHTA, CDR2 FQGNSA. The CDR3 has 16 residues. Trimming cost V 5 bases and J 7 bases; bases outside gene matches: 9.

This clone was observed once. The chain has TRBV19 and TRBJ1-1, with D tentatively TRBD1 (5 bases). This CDR3 spans 14 amino acids. Germline values: CDR1 LNHDA, CDR2 SQIVND (reference sequence). With 7 bases removed from V and 5 bases from J, the gap between germline ends came to 17 bases. The CDR3 bases are TGTGCCAGTACCATCTGGGGACGGGGGACTGAAGCTTTCTTT. Protein sequence: CASTIWGRGTEAFF.

The gene calls are TRBV6-5 and TRBJ2-7; 7 bases agree with TRBD1. Germline V CDR1 and CDR2: MNHEY, SVGAGI. Trimming removed 0 bases from V and 6 bases from J; junction bases left unmatched: 5. The CDR3 is 14 amino acids. CDR3 loop: CASSYSTGRFEQYF. CDR3 coding DNA: TGTGCCAGCAGTTACTCGACAGGGCGGTTCGAGCAGTACTTC.

This chain uses TRBV19 with TRBJ2-3; 7 bases fit TRBD1. Trimming removed 7 bases from V and 2 bases from J; junction bases left unmatched: 6. The CDR3 is 14 residues long. Germline-derived CDR1 and CDR2 are LNHDA and SQIVND (reference sequence). The CDR3 protein is CASKGDRLTDTQYF. The CDR3 nucleotides are TGTGCCAGTAAGGGGGACAGACTCACAGATACGCAGTATTTT.

As DNA, the CDR3 is TGCGCCAGCAGCTTGTTTGTAGCGGGGGGATACAATGAGCAGTTCTTC. It specifies CASSLFVAGGYNEQFF. This chain joins TRBV5-1 and TRBJ2-1, with 10 nucleotides matching TRBD2. Germline V lookup: CDR1 SGHRS, CDR2 YFSETQ. V lost 1 base and J lost 4; bases outside the gene matches: 5. This CDR3 spans 16 amino acids.

To note about this clone: The sample holds other DNA sequences that translate to the same CDR3. The V and J genes are TRBV11-2 and TRBJ2-7; 7 nucleotides line up with TRBD2. CDR1 and CDR2 (germline): SGHAT, FQNNGV. CDR3 length: 13 amino acids. V dropped 1 base and J dropped 3; count of bases not matched to a gene: 0. CDR3 sequence: CASSLGTSYEQYF. CDR3 bases: TGTGCCAGCAGCTTAGGGACTAGCTACGAGCAGTACTTC.

This chain joins TRBV30 and TRBJ1-1; unclear D gene. There are 13 residues in the CDR3. The V end was cut by 2 bases, the J end by 5 bases, with 12 bases between. The germline V gene has CDR1 GTSNPN and CDR2 SVGIG (reference sequence). The CDR3 loop reads CAWSSDRRTEAFF. The CDR3 coding sequence is TGTGCCTGGAGTTCTGATAGGAGGACTGAAGCTTTCTTT.

The rearrangement uses TRBV5-6 and TRBJ2-7; a weak D match, TRBD1 (6 bases). CDR1 and CDR2 from the germline V gene are SGHDT and YYEEEE. V lost 3 bases to trimming and J lost 2 bases, with 18 bases between them. This CDR3 region has 16 residues. CDR3 coding DNA: TGTGCCAGCAGCTGGGGACACCTCCTGGGGGCCTACGAGCAGTACTTC. Translated: CASSWGHLLGAYEQYF.

The V and J genes are TRBV6-5 and TRBJ1-1, with 7 bases identical to TRBD1. The length of the CDR3 is 14 residues. The trim removed 6 bases at V and 1 base at J, leaving 5 bases unmatched. Germline CDR1 MNHEY, CDR2 SVGAGI. As DNA, the CDR3 is TGTGCCAGCAGCCGGGACAGCTGGAACACTGAAGCTTTCTTT. It translates to CASSRDSWNTEAFF.

The V and J genes are TRBV6-2 or TRBV6-3 and TRBJ2-7; possible D gene TRBD2, 6 bases. V was cut by 4 bases and J by 9 bases, with 16 bases left in between. The CDR3 covers 13 residues. Per the germline V gene, CDR1 is MNHEY and CDR2 is SVGEGT. CDR3 sequence: CASSLLGGTGQYF. In nucleotides, the CDR3 is TGTGCCAGCAGTTTACTGGGCGGGACCGGGCAGTACTTC.

The CDR3 sequence is CASSRDRGGNQPQHF. For the CDR3, the DNA is TGTGCCAGCAGCCGCGACAGAGGCGGCAATCAGCCCCAGCATTTT. V usage is TRBV6-6 and J usage is TRBJ1-5; the D gene is possibly TRBD1 (5 bases). The V gene's germline CDR1 is MNHNY and CDR2 SVGAGI (reference sequence). This CDR3 spans 15 amino acids. Trimming cost V 6 bases and J 2 bases, with 14 bases left between them.

Points on this clone: The same CDR3 can be traced to other DNA sequences in this sample. This sequence joins TRBV9 and TRBJ1-5; D might be TRBD1 (5 bases). CDR1 is SGDLS and CDR2 is YYNGEE in the germline V gene. Trimming took off 2 bases at V and 3 bases at J, with 12 bases between the two ends. The CDR3 is 15 amino acids. CDR3 region: CASSVSTGPNQPQHF. CDR3 in DNA: TGTGCCAGCAGCGTCAGTACAGGACCCAATCAGCCCCAGCATTTT.

V usage is TRBV5-1 and J usage is TRBJ1-2; D is ambiguous. Germline V gene sequence: CDR1 SGHRS, CDR2 YFSETQ. The length of the CDR3 is 13 residues. Trimming took 4 bases from V and 5 from J, leaving 12 bases between them. CDR3 region: CASSPKTEYGYTF. DNA for the CDR3: TGCGCCAGCAGCCCCAAAACAGAGTATGGCTACACCTTC.

The rearrangement joins TRBV11-2 to TRBJ2-7; 7 nucleotides agree with TRBD1. The length of the CDR3 is 14 residues. Germline assignment: CDR1 SGHAT and CDR2 FQNNGV. V lost 2 bases and J lost 2; bases outside the gene matches: 3. CDR3 region: CASSLRDSTYEQYF. Here the CDR3 DNA reads TGTGCCAGCAGCTTACGGGACAGTACCTACGAGCAGTACTTC.

The chain is built from TRBV6-2 or TRBV6-3 and TRBJ1-5, with TRBD1 matching over 10 bases. V dropped 2 bases and J dropped 6; count of bases not matched to a gene: 4. CDR1 is MNHEY and CDR2 is SVGEGT in the germline V gene. The CDR3 loop spans 15 amino acids. The chain's CDR3 is CASSYGTGESQPQHF. The CDR3 nucleotides read TGTGCCAGCAGTTACGGGACAGGGGAGAGTCAGCCCCAGCATTTT.

V gene TRBV19 combines with J gene TRBJ1-2, with 7 bases fitting TRBD1. CDR1 is LNHDA and CDR2 is SQIVND in the germline V gene (reference sequence). The length of the CDR3 is 15 residues. Trimming removed 6 bases from V and 4 bases from J; junction bases left unmatched: 11. The CDR3 sequence is CASRTTGGGIYGYTF. The CDR3 bases are TGTGCCAGTAGGACCACTGGAGGGGGCATCTATGGCTACACCTTC.

V and J are TRBV5-1 and TRBJ1-1; maybe TRBD1 (5 bases). The CDR3 length is 16 residues. The V gene's germline CDR1 is SGHRS and CDR2 YFSETQ. V was shortened by 2 bases and J by 5 bases, with 19 bases between the two germline ends. The CDR3: CASSFVQGGGMTEAFF. Here the CDR3 DNA reads TGCGCCAGCAGCTTCGTGCAGGGAGGAGGTATGACTGAAGCTTTCTTT.

The gene calls are TRBV4-2 and TRBJ2-5; D perhaps matches TRBD1 (8 bases). The germline V and J ends were trimmed by 4 bases and 5 bases, with 20 bases remaining between them. Germline loops: CDR1 LGHNA, CDR2 YNFKEQ. There are 16 residues in the CDR3. Here the CDR3 DNA reads TGTGCCAGCAGCCCCCTACAGGGGGGGGGCGGCGAGACCCAGTACTTC. Protein: CASSPLQGGGGETQYF.

The rearrangement joins TRBV9 to TRBJ2-3, with 14 bases identical to TRBD2. CDR3 length: 17 amino acids. CDR1 and CDR2 (germline): SGDLS, YYNGEE. V lost 3 bases and J lost 5; bases outside the gene matches: 8. Written as DNA, the CDR3 is TGTGCCAGCAGCGCCCGACTAGCGGGGGGGGAAGTAGATACGCAGTATTTT. It yields the protein CASSARLAGGEVDTQYF.

This rearrangement joins TRBV14 to TRBJ2-7; TRBD1 aligns across 10 bases. The germline V gene encodes CDR1 SGHDN and CDR2 FVKESK. Germline trimming cut 3 bases from V and 2 bases from J; bases unmatched to any gene: 4. The CDR3 length is 15 residues. The CDR3 loop is CASSQTGQGTYEQYF. As DNA, the CDR3 is TGTGCCAGCAGCCAGACGGGACAGGGGACCTACGAGCAGTACTTC.

This clone has a single count. The chain recombines TRBV9 with TRBJ2-1, with 9 positions matching TRBD2. From germline, CDR1 is SGDLS and CDR2 YYNGEE. After removal of 5 bases from V and 6 bases from J, the junction contained 9 bases not matched to a gene. The CDR3 loop spans 15 amino acids. CDR3 coding DNA: TGTGCCAGCAGGCGAGGGACTAGCATCTCCAATGAGCAGTTCTTC. This translates into CASRRGTSISNEQFF.

As DNA, the CDR3 is TGTGCCAGCTCACAAGACAGGGGGCCCTACGAGCAGTACTTC. Protein: CASSQDRGPYEQYF. The chain links TRBV18 to TRBJ2-7; TRBD1 agrees at 10 bases. The ends lost 4 bases at V and 2 bases at J; junction bases unmatched: 2. Germline lookup yields CDR1 KGHSH and CDR2 LQKENI. This CDR3 is 14 amino acids long.

The J gene is TRBJ1-2, the V gene TRBV6-2 or TRBV6-3; possible D gene TRBD1, 5 bases. Germline loops: CDR1 MNHEY, CDR2 SVGEGT. This CDR3 contains 14 residues. V was cut by 2 bases and J by 4 bases, with 11 bases left in between. CDR3 DNA: TGTGCCAGCAGTTACAAGGACATGCTCTATGGCTACACCTTC. This codes for CASSYKDMLYGYTF.

Concerning this clone itself: The sample holds other DNA sequences that translate to the same CDR3. The chain joins TRBV19 to TRBJ2-7, with D unclear. The CDR3 has 13 amino acids. The V end was cut by 1 base, the J end by 4 bases, with 8 bases between. Looked up from germline, CDR1 is LNHDA and CDR2 is SQIVND (reference sequence). The CDR3 DNA follows: TGTGCCAGTAGTATAGGGCACCTTTACGAGCAGTACTTC. Translation gives CASSIGHLYEQYF. Variable domain in full (rest from reference TRBV19 and TRBJ2-7): DGGITQSPKYLFRKEGQNVTLSCEQNLNHDAMYWYRQDPGQGLRLIYYSQIVNDFQKGDIAEGYSVSREKKESFPLTVTSAQKNPTAFYLCASSIGHLYEQYFGPGTRLTVT.

CDR3 nucleotide sequence: TGTGCCAGCAGCTTACCAGGGGGCGACGAGCAGTACTTC. It yields the protein CASSLPGGDEQYF. The chain recombines TRBV7-2 with TRBJ2-7; 8 bases match TRBD1. The V and J ends lost 2 bases and 5 bases, in that order; junction bases with no gene match: 2. This CDR3 region has 13 residues. Germline V lookup: CDR1 SGHTA, CDR2 FQGNSA.